This T cell receptor (beta chain) appears in the sequencing data of a study of blood T cell repertoires in COVID-19. For the study at large: Samples representing acute and convalescent COVID-19 were sourced from the United States, Italy and Spain.

The age range of participants was roughly 18 to 90 years, with residence in about 25 US areas. Per the original data handling: Researchers report that nucleated cell counts were estimated from reference gene primer amplification. The assay was immunoSEQ multiplex PCR, and TCRdb's table has in-frame clones only and misses some. V, J and clone size reflect that table, while D and trimming were determined from the DNA. Counted here are a few hundred thousand clones, over 75% occurring once; the ten biggest clones make up around a tenth. The V end was cut by 5 bases, the J end by 1 base, with 12 bases between. The CDR3 is made up of 14 amino acids. The V gene's germline CDR1 is SEHNR and CDR2 FQNEAQ (reference sequence).

The chain couples TRBV7-9 to TRBJ2-7; TRBD1 might be the D (5 bases). Sequencing input: PBMCs or T cells enriched from blood (not recorded which). This clonotype originated in a man aged 35-49 years who had recovered from COVID-19. CDR3 DNA sequence: TGTGCCAGCAGCCCAGACAGCCTTTCCTACGAGCAGTACTTC. It is translated as CASSPDSLSYEQYF.